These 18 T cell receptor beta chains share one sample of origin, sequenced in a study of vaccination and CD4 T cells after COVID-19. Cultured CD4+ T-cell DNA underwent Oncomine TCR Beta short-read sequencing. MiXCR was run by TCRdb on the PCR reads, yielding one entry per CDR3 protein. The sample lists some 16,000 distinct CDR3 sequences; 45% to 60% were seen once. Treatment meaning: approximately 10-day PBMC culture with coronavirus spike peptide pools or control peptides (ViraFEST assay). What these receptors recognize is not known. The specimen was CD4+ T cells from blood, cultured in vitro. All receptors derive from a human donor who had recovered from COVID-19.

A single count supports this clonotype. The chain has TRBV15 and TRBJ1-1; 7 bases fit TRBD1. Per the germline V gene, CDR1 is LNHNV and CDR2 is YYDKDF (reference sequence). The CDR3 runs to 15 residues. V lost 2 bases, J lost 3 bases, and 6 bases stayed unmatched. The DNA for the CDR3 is TGTGCCACCAGCAGAAACAGGGGATCGGACACTGAAGCTTTCTTT. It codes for CATSRNRGSDTEAFF.

CDR3 loop: CASSFGAYEQYF. In DNA, the CDR3 is TGTGCCAGCAGTTTCGGTGCCTACGAGCAGTACTTC. The chain couples TRBV12-3 or TRBV12-4 to TRBJ2-7; D gene uncertain. The germline V and J ends were trimmed by 3 bases and 2 bases, with 5 bases remaining between them. CDR3 length equals 12 residues.

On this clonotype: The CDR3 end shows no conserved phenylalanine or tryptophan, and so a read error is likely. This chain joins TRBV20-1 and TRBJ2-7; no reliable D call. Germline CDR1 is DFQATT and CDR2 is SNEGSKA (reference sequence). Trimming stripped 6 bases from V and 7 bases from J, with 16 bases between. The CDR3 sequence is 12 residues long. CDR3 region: CSAISLIGEQYL. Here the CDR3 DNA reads TGCAGTGCCATTTCCCTAATAGGGGAGCAGTACCTC.

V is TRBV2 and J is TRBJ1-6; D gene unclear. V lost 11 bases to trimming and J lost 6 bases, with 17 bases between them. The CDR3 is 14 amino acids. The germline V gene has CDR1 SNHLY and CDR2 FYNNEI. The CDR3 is CAGSSRVGNSPLHF. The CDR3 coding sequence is TGTGCCGGAAGCAGTCGGGTTGGTAATTCACCCCTCCACTTT.

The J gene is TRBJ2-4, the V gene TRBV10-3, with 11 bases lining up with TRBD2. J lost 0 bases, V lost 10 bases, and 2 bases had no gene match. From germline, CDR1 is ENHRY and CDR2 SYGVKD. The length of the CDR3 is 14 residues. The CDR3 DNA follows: TGTGCCAGTGGACTAGCGGGAGCCAAAAACATTCAGTACTTC. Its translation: CASGLAGAKNIQYF.

For the CDR3, the DNA is TGTGCCACCAGCTTAAATACTGGGGCTGGGGGCTACACCTTC. Translated: CATSLNTGAGGYTF. The chain employs TRBV15 and TRBJ1-2, with D perhaps TRBD1 (5 bases). The CDR3 contains 14 residues. The V and J ends lost 5 bases and 8 bases respectively, with 18 bases between them. Germline CDR1 reads LNHNV; CDR2 reads YYDKDF (reference sequence).

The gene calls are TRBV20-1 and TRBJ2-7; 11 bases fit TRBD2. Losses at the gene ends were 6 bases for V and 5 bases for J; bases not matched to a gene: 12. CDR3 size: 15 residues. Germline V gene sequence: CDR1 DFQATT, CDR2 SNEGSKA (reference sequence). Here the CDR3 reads CSAQPISGRANEQYF. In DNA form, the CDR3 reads TGCAGTGCCCAACCCATTAGCGGGAGGGCCAACGAGCAGTACTTC.

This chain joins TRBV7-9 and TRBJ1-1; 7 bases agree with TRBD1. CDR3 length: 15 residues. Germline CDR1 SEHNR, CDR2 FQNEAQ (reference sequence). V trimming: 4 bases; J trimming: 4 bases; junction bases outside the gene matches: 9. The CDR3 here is CASSSRTGLFTEAFF. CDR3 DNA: TGTGCCAGCAGCTCCCGGACAGGCCTTTTCACTGAAGCTTTCTTT.

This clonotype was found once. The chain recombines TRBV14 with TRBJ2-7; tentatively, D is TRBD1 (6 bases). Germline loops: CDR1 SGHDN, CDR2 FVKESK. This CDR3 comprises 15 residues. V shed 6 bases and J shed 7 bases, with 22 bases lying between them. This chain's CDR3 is CASSLTGGRGEEQYF. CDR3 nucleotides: TGTGCCAGCAGTCTGACAGGTGGAAGGGGAGAGGAGCAGTACTTC.

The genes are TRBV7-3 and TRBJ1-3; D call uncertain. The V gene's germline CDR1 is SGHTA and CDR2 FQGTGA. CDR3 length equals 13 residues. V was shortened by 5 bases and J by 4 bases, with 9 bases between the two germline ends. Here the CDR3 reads CASSTKAGNTIYF. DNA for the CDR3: TGTGCCAGCAGCACCAAAGCCGGAAACACCATATATTTT.

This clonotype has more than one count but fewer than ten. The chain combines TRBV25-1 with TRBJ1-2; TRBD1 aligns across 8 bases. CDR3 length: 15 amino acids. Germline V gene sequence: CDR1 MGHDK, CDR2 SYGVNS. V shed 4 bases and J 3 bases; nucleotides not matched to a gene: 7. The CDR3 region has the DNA TGTGCCAGCAGTGCCTCAGGGGGCGTCCACTATGGCTACACCTTC. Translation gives CASSASGGVHYGYTF.

This CDR3 is CASRQAGGSYEQYF. The CDR3 bases are TGTGCCAGCAGACAAGCGGGAGGGTCCTACGAGCAGTACTTC. The chain employs TRBV6-2 or TRBV6-3 and TRBJ2-7; 10 bases are shared with TRBD2. The CDR3 runs 14 residues. Germline lookup yields CDR1 MNHEY and CDR2 SVGEGT. The V gene end was trimmed by 6 bases and the J gene end by 1 base; junction bases not matched to a gene: 3.

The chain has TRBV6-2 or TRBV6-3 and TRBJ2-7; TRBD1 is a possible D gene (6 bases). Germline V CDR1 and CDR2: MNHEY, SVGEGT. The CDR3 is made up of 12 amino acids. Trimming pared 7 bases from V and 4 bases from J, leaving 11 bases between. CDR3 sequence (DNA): TGTGCCAGCACAGGGGCCGGGTACGAGCAGTACTTC. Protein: CASTGAGYEQYF.

The CDR3: CASSLGSPPSTQYF. As DNA, the CDR3 is TGTGCCAGCAGTTTAGGCTCTCCTCCGTCGACCCAGTACTTC. The rearrangement joins TRBV28 to TRBJ2-5; D gene uncertain. In germline, CDR1 is MDHEN, CDR2 SYDVKM. The CDR3 is 14 residues long. The V end lost 2 bases, the J end lost 7 bases, and 14 bases lay between the germline ends.

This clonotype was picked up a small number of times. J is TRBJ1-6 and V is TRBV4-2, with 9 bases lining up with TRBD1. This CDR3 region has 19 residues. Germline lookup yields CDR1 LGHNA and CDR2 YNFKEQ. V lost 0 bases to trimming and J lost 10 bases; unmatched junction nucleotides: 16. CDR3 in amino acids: CASSQDFVGLTGGGSPLHF. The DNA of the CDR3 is TGTGCCAGCAGCCAAGATTTCGTCGGTCTTACAGGGGGCGGGTCACCCCTCCACTTT.

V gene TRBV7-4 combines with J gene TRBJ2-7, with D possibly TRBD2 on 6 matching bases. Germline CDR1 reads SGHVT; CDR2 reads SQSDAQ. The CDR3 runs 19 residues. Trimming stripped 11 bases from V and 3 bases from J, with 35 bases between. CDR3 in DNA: TGTGCCTGCCGGCCTATGGGACTCCTCCATCTTAAACGGATCTACGAGCAGTACTTC. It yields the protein CACRPMGLLHLKRIYEQYF.

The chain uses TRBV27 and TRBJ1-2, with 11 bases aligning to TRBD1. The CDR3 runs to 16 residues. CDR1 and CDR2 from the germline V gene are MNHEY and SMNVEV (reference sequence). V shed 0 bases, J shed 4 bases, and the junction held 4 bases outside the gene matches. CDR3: CASSLSGQGGVYGYTF. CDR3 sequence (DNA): TGTGCCAGCAGTTTATCGGGACAGGGGGGGGTCTATGGCTACACCTTC.

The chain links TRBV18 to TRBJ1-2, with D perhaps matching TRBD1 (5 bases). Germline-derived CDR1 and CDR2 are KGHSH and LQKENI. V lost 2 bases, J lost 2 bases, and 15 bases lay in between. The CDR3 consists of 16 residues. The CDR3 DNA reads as TGTGCCAGCTCACCAAAAGGGGTTCAAGGGAACTATGGCTACACCTTC. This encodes CASSPKGVQGNYGYTF.